Listed here are 27 T cell receptor beta chains from one sample, sequenced in a study of CD8 T cells in ankylosing spondylitis. Study outcomes and limitations: Characteristic, it appeared, of ankylosing spondylitis blood was a TCR beta motif of eight or nine highly homologous variants.

TCRdb itself ran the 5' RACE reads through MiXCR, one entry per CDR3 protein. The data contain 700,000 to 1,000,000 distinct CDR3 sequences, around 11% of them singletons. For these receptors, no antigen is known. Sequencing used blood, either unsorted or a sorted T cell fraction (not recorded which). The receptors were sampled from a male donor with ankylosing spondylitis.

This clonotype was found once. This chain connects TRBV13 to TRBJ1-1; D gene uncertain. Germline CDR1 and CDR2: PRHDT and FYEKMQ (reference sequence). CDR3 size: 14 residues. The V and J ends lost 5 bases and 3 bases respectively, with 13 bases between them. In DNA, the CDR3 is TGTGCCAGCAGCCATATGAGGGTGGACACTGAAGCTTTCTTT. It specifies CASSHMRVDTEAFF. Drawing the rest from reference TRBV13 and TRBJ1-1, the complete variable domain is AAGVIQSPRHLIKEKRETATLKCYPIPRHDTVYWYQQGPGQDPQFLISFYEKMQSDKGSIPDRFSAQQFSDYHSELNMSSLELGDSALYFCASSHMRVDTEAFFGQGTRLTVV.

The sample holds a few counts of this clonotype. The rearrangement joins TRBV24-1 to TRBJ2-1; D is undetermined. Per the germline V gene, CDR1 is KGHDR and CDR2 is SFDVKD. Trimming removed 3 bases from V and 6 bases from J, with 14 bases in between. The CDR3 has 15 amino acids. The CDR3 protein is CATSDVVAASNEQFF. CDR3 nucleotides: TGTGCCACCAGTGATGTCGTGGCAGCGTCCAATGAGCAGTTCTTC.

This clonotype came up many times. The rearrangement joins TRBV20-1 to TRBJ1-2, with D possibly being TRBD1 (5 bases). The V end was cut by 3 bases, the J end by 4 bases, with 6 bases between. This CDR3 is built from 11 residues. Looked up from germline, CDR1 is DFQATT and CDR2 is SNEGSKA (reference sequence). Here the CDR3 DNA reads TGCAGTGCTAGGAGGGGCTATGGCTACACCTTC. This codes for CSARRGYGYTF.

This clonotype was picked up many times. The chain links TRBV7-3 to TRBJ1-2; TRBD1 matches at 10 bases. This CDR3 has 14 residues. The V gene end was trimmed by 5 bases and the J gene end by 2 bases; junction bases not matched to a gene: 2. In germline, CDR1 is SGHTA, CDR2 FQGTGA. This CDR3 is CASSPTGGNYGYTF. The CDR3 coding sequence is TGTGCCAGCAGCCCGACAGGGGGCAACTATGGCTACACCTTC.

In this sample, this clonotype turned up a few times. The CDR3 DNA reads TGTGCCATCAGCGGGGCCCTCAGCTCCTACGAGCAGTACTTC. This translates into CAISGALSSYEQYF. The chain couples TRBV10-3 to TRBJ2-7; D assignment may be TRBD1 or TRBD2 (5 bases each). Germline CDR1 ENHRY, CDR2 SYGVKD. This CDR3 contains 14 residues. The V end lost 6 bases, the J end lost 0 bases, and 12 bases lay between the germline ends.

A note on this clonotype: At one boundary the junction diverges from the germline segment, which might be a read error. The V call is TRBV7-7, the J call TRBJ2-2; a weak D match, TRBD1 (7 bases). The germline V gene encodes CDR1 SSHAT and CDR2 FNYEAQ (reference sequence). The CDR3 covers 13 residues. The CDR3 nucleotides are TGTGCTAGCAGCCAGGGGGGACCCGGGGAGCTGTTTTTT. It specifies CASSQGGPGELFF.

V usage is TRBV7-6 and J usage is TRBJ2-1, with TRBD2 matching 10 bases. This CDR3 contains 17 residues. With V trimmed by 5 bases and J by 4 bases, 11 bases remained unmatched. Germline V gene data show CDR1 as SGHVS and CDR2 as FNYEAQ. CDR3 DNA: TGTGCCAGCAGCCCCTCGGGTAGCGGGGGGATGTACAATGAGCAGTTCTTC. Translating it yields CASSPSGSGGMYNEQFF.

A word on this clonotype: Sequence at one end of the junction differs from germline and may be a read error. The genes are TRBV7-7 and TRBJ2-7; no clear D. The CDR3 consists of 14 residues. CDR1 SSHAT and CDR2 FNYEAQ come from the germline V gene (reference sequence). CDR3 protein: CASSSTPVSDEQYF. The CDR3 DNA reads TGTGCTAGCAGCTCCACCCCCGTATCGGACGAGCAGTACTTC. The complete variable domain, with remaining parts taken from reference TRBV7-7 and TRBJ2-7, reads GAGVSQSPRYKVTKRGQDVTLRCDPISSHATLYWYQQALGQGPEFLTYFNYEAQPDKSGLPSDRFSAERPEGSISTLTIQRTEQRDSAMYRCASSSTPVSDEQYFGPGTRLTVT.

This chain joins TRBV6-1 and TRBJ2-2, with 7 bases that match TRBD2. Germline CDR1 MNHNS, CDR2 SASEGT. The CDR3 is made up of 18 amino acids. V lost 2 bases to trimming and J lost 3 bases; unmatched junction nucleotides: 12. CDR3 in DNA: TGTGCCAGCAGTGAAACTAGCGTCCTCCCTTGGGACACCGGGGAGCTGTTTTTT. This sequence encodes CASSETSVLPWDTGELFF.

This clonotype was observed a few times. This chain uses TRBV12-3 or TRBV12-4 with TRBJ1-1, with no clear D. The V gene lost 3 bases and the J gene lost 1 base, with 15 bases spanning the gap. This CDR3 is 16 amino acids long. The CDR3 loop reads CASSLHLGWGNTEAFF. CDR3 nucleotides: TGTGCCAGCAGTTTGCACCTTGGATGGGGGAACACTGAAGCTTTCTTT.

The chain links TRBV4-1 to TRBJ2-3, with 7 positions matching TRBD2. Trimming removed 1 base from V and 2 bases from J; junction bases left unmatched: 12. From germline, CDR1 is MGHRA and CDR2 YSYEKL. CDR3 length: 18 residues. In DNA form, the CDR3 reads TGCGCCAGCAGCCAAGGAAGTACTCGCGGGAGCAACACAGATACGCAGTATTTT. It encodes CASSQGSTRGSNTDTQYF.

This clonotype was counted a few times. This rearrangement joins TRBV7-2 to TRBJ1-1; TRBD1 is a possible D gene (6 bases). Germline loops: CDR1 SGHTA, CDR2 FQGNSA. The CDR3 contains 15 residues. The ends were cut back, 4 bases at V and 3 bases at J, with 15 bases in the middle. DNA for the CDR3: TGTGCCAGCAGCTCGCGGGACACACAGTACACTGAAGCTTTCTTT. It codes for CASSSRDTQYTEAFF. Filled out from reference TRBV7-2 and TRBJ1-1, the complete variable domain reads GAGVSQSPSNKVTEKGKDVELRCDPISGHTALYWYRQSLGQGLEFLIYFQGNSAPDKSGLPSDRFSAERTGGSVSTLTIQRTQQEDSAVYLCASSSRDTQYTEAFFGQGTRLTVV.

The chain carries TRBV7-2 and TRBJ1-6; D uncertain. With 1 base removed from V and 8 bases from J, the gap between germline ends came to 6 bases. From germline, CDR1 is SGHTA and CDR2 FQGNSA. The CDR3 runs 13 residues. CDR3 DNA: TGTGCCAGCAGCTTAGTGAGTTATTCACCCCTCCACTTT. Its protein product is CASSLVSYSPLHF.

This clonotype was recorded a few times. In DNA, the CDR3 is TGCAGTGCTCGGACTAGCGGGAGCGGCTCCTACAATGAGCAGTTCTTC. Its translation is CSARTSGSGSYNEQFF. The V and J genes are TRBV20-1 and TRBJ2-1; TRBD2 matches at 13 bases. Unmatched junction bases numbered 4, after V lost 5 bases and J lost 0 bases. The CDR3 contains 16 residues. Germline CDR1 is DFQATT and CDR2 is SNEGSKA (reference sequence).

The genes are TRBV20-1 and TRBJ2-1, with D possibly being TRBD2 (6 bases). The length of the CDR3 is 14 residues. The ends were cut back, 6 bases at V and 2 bases at J, with 14 bases in the middle. From germline, CDR1 is DFQATT and CDR2 SNEGSKA (reference sequence). The CDR3 loop is CSAGGEPTYNEQFF. In DNA, the CDR3 is TGCAGTGCAGGCGGGGAACCCACCTACAATGAGCAGTTCTTC.

This sequence joins TRBV7-2 and TRBJ1-3, with no clear D. The CDR3 is made up of 14 amino acids. Germline loops: CDR1 SGHTA, CDR2 FQGNSA. Trimming removed 3 bases at V and 7 bases at J, with 13 bases between. CDR3 bases: TGTGCCAGCAGCTTGAGGACCGGTCGGAACACCATATATTTT. This translates into CASSLRTGRNTIYF.

In its sample, this clonotype was seen a few times. The gene calls are TRBV25-1 and TRBJ2-1; no clear D gene. V was clipped by 1 base and J by 0 bases, with 10 bases between them. Looked up from germline, CDR1 is MGHDK and CDR2 is SYGVNS. The CDR3 consists of 16 residues. This CDR3 reads CASSEWGQSSYNEQFF. The CDR3 DNA reads TGTGCCAGCAGTGAATGGGGTCAGAGCTCCTACAATGAGCAGTTCTTC.

This clonotype has a handful of counts. The chain recombines TRBV5-1 with TRBJ2-1; 8 nucleotides line up with TRBD1. This CDR3 has 14 amino acids. Germline lookup yields CDR1 SGHRS and CDR2 YFSETQ. V lost 4 bases and J lost 8; bases outside the gene matches: 8. The CDR3 loop reads CASSTRQGPDEQFF. The CDR3 DNA reads TGCGCCAGCAGCACCCGACAGGGGCCCGATGAGCAGTTCTTC.

The chain links TRBV29-1 to TRBJ1-1; D gene unclear. Germline assignment: CDR1 SQVTM and CDR2 ANQGSEA. Trimming left V 4 bases short and J 5 bases short, with 17 bases between. CDR3 length: 14 amino acids. The CDR3 protein is CSVAVNVLGTEAFF. The CDR3 nucleotides read TGCAGCGTTGCGGTGAACGTGCTGGGGACTGAAGCTTTCTTT.

The J gene is TRBJ1-6, the V gene TRBV20-1; tentative D call: TRBD1 (5 bases). CDR3 length equals 13 residues. Trimming cost V 6 bases and J 4 bases, with 10 bases left between them. CDR1 and CDR2 (germline): DFQATT, SNEGSKA (reference sequence). As DNA, the CDR3 is TGCAGTGCCGGTCAGGGTTATAATTCACCCCTCCACTTT. The encoded protein is CSAGQGYNSPLHF.

This clonotype was detected ten times or more. This chain uses TRBV29-1 with TRBJ1-1; D ambiguous. The CDR3 consists of 12 residues. Germline V gene data show CDR1 as SQVTM and CDR2 as ANQGSEA. With 7 bases removed from V and 0 bases from J, the gap between germline ends came to 9 bases. The DNA of the CDR3 is TGCAGCGGAAAAGGATTGAACACTGAAGCTTTCTTT. Its translation: CSGKGLNTEAFF.

Many counts were recorded for this clonotype. The chain uses TRBV7-8 and TRBJ2-5; the D call may be TRBD1 or TRBD2 (7 bases each). V gave up 5 bases and J gave up 5 bases, with 18 bases separating them. CDR3 length equals 15 residues. Germline CDR1 SGHVS, CDR2 FQNEAQ. CDR3 in amino acids: CASSLGRGLRETQYF. The CDR3 region has the DNA TGTGCCAGCAGCCTAGGGAGGGGGCTCAGGGAGACCCAGTACTTC.

The V gene is TRBV5-1, the J gene TRBJ2-4; 7 positions agree with TRBD1. Germline V gene lookup returns CDR1 SGHRS and CDR2 YFSETQ. The CDR3 length is 15 residues. The V segment lost 4 bases and the J segment 6 bases; nucleotides outside the gene matches: 10. The CDR3: CASSPGATGTNIQYF. DNA for the CDR3: TGCGCCAGCAGCCCCGGGGCGACAGGGACAAACATTCAGTACTTC.

The chain carries TRBV10-2 and TRBJ2-2; D may be TRBD2 (5 bases). The CDR3 covers 13 residues. CDR1 WSHSY and CDR2 SAAADI come from the germline V gene. Between the trimmed V and J ends, which lost 6 bases and 3 bases, there was a span of 8 bases. The CDR3 region has the DNA TGCGCCAGCAGGCTAGCCCACACCGGGGAGCTGTTTTTT. Translating gives CASRLAHTGELFF.

In this sample, this clonotype turned up many times. This chain connects TRBV7-3 to TRBJ2-3; TRBD2 might be the D (5 bases). Germline V gives CDR1 SGHTA, CDR2 FQGTGA. The CDR3 runs to 14 residues. Trimming took off 5 bases at V and 11 bases at J, with 20 bases between the two ends. The CDR3 loop is CASSKRASSDMQYF. CDR3 coding DNA: TGTGCCAGCAGCAAACGGGCTAGCTCAGACATGCAGTATTTT.

This clonotype was recorded a few times. This chain joins TRBV20-1 and TRBJ2-4, with D perhaps TRBD2 (6 bases). V was trimmed by 4 bases and J by 0 bases, leaving 13 bases between them. The length of the CDR3 is 15 residues. Germline CDR1 DFQATT, CDR2 SNEGSKA (reference sequence). The CDR3 region has the DNA TGCAGTGCTACTGACCCGCGGGGAGCCAAAAACATTCAGTACTTC. Translation: CSATDPRGAKNIQYF.

The chain links TRBV5-1 to TRBJ2-7; possible D gene TRBD2, 6 bases. The germline V gene has CDR1 SGHRS and CDR2 YFSETQ. The V end lost 4 bases, the J end lost 3 bases, and 14 bases lay between the germline ends. The CDR3 loop spans 14 amino acids. This chain's CDR3 is CASSMRPGDYEQYF. In nucleotides, the CDR3 is TGCGCCAGCAGCATGCGCCCGGGAGACTACGAGCAGTACTTC.